This TCR beta chain was documented in a study of tumor and adjacent non-tumor tissue in lung cancer. This CDR3 has 17 residues. V gave up 5 bases and J gave up 1 base; unmatched junction bases: 9. In germline, CDR1 is MNHNS, CDR2 SASEGT. The template was RNA from unsorted bulk tissue. The normal lung tissue was taken more than 3 cm from the tumor edge. TCRbeta libraries were built with three rounds of nested PCR, modified from ARM-PCR. TCRdb itself ran the multiplex PCR reads through MiXCR, one entry per CDR3 protein. The sample records about 98,000 distinct CDR3 sequences, 75% to 85% being singletons.

This receptor was taken from a man between 60 and 75 years old with small cell lung cancer. The chain employs TRBV6-1 and TRBJ2-4, with TRBD1 matching over 9 bases. The material sequenced was distant non-tumor lung tissue. The CDR3 sequence is CASSKFRTGVAKNIQYF. The CDR3 DNA follows: TGTGCCAGCAGTAAGTTTAGGACAGGGGTGGCCAAAAACATTCAGTACTTC.